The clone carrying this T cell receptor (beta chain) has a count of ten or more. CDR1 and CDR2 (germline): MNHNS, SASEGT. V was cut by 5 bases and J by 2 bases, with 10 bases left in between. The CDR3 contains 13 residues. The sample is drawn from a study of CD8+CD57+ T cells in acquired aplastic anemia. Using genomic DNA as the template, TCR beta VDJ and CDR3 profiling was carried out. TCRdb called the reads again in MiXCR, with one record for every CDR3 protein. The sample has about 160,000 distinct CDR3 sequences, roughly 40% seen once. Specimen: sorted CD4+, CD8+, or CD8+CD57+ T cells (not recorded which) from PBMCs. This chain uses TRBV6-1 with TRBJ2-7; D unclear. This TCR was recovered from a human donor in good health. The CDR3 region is CASSRETTYEQYF. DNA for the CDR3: TGTGCCAGCAGTCGAGAAACGACCTACGAGCAGTACTTC.